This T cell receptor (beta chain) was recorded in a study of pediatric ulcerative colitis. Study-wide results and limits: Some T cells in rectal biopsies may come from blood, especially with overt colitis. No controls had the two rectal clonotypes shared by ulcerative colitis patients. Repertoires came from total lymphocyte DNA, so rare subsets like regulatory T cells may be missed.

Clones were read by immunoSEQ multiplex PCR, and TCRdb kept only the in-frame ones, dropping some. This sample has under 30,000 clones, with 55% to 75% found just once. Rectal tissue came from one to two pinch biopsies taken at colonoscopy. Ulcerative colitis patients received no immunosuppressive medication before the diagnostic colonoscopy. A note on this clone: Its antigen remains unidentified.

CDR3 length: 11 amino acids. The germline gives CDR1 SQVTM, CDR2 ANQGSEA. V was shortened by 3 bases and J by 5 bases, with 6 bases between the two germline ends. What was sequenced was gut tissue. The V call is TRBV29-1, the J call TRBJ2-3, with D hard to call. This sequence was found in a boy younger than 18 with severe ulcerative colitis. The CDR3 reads CSVETEDTQYF. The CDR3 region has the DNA TGCAGCGTTGAGACCGAAGATACGCAGTATTTT.